Each of the 5 T cell receptor beta chains below was sequenced from the same sample in a study of blood T cell repertoires in COVID-19 (dated by TCRdb to 2018 to 2021). The protocol used for the library was the immunoSEQ multiplex PCR assay. The table was pulled from immuneACCESS by TCRdb, which kept in-frame rearrangements only. Such tables lose some clones; where checked, under half of the loss comes from unresolved V genes, and the rest has no known cause. For this sample the table gives 150,000 or so clones, of which approximately 95% were detected only once. Together, the top ten hold 2% of the sample. The sample consisted of peripheral blood. These receptors originate from a woman aged 60-75 years with COVID-19, enrolled during active disease.

This chain connects TRBV25-1 to TRBJ1-1; 9 bases map to TRBD1. This CDR3 has 15 amino acids. Germline assignment: CDR1 MGHDK and CDR2 SYGVNS. V lost 1 base, J lost 1 base, and 1 base stayed unmatched. This CDR3 reads CASSEWGQGNTEAFF. The DNA for the CDR3 is TGTGCCAGCAGTGAATGGGGACAGGGGAACACTGAAGCTTTCTTT.

This chain joins TRBV5-5 and TRBJ2-2; 9 nucleotides line up with TRBD1. CDR3 length: 17 amino acids. Germline V lookup: CDR1 SGHKS, CDR2 YYEKEE (reference sequence). The ends lost 2 bases at V and 6 bases at J; junction bases unmatched: 11. Here the CDR3 reads CASSLIQGATKAGELFF. The DNA for the CDR3 is TGTGCCAGCAGCTTAATACAGGGGGCAACAAAGGCCGGGGAGCTGTTTTTT.

The chain carries TRBV7-8 and TRBJ1-3; D unresolved. Germline CDR1 and CDR2: SGHVS and FQNEAQ. The CDR3 covers 14 residues. Trimming pared 0 bases from V and 9 bases from J, leaving 12 bases between. The CDR3 sequence: CASSLAWAEGTIYF. As DNA, the CDR3 is TGTGCCAGCAGCTTAGCCTGGGCGGAGGGCACCATATATTTT.

This chain connects TRBV27 to TRBJ2-7, with 8 bases identical to TRBD2. Losses at the gene ends were 3 bases for V and 4 bases for J; bases not matched to a gene: 5. CDR3 length: 14 amino acids. In germline, CDR1 is MNHEY, CDR2 SMNVEV (reference sequence). The CDR3 coding sequence is TGTGCCAGCAGTTTTAGCGGGGCACAATACGAGCAGTACTTC. This gives the protein CASSFSGAQYEQYF.

The CDR3 region has the DNA TGTGCCAGCAGTTACCCGGGACTAGCGGGGCCCCGCAACAATGAGCAGTTCTTC. This codes for CASSYPGLAGPRNNEQFF. The rearrangement links TRBV6-2 or TRBV6-3 to TRBJ2-1; 13 bases are shared with TRBD2. The CDR3 loop spans 18 amino acids. CDR1 is MNHEY and CDR2 is SVGEGT in the germline V gene. Unmatched junction bases numbered 9, after V lost 2 bases and J lost 5 bases.